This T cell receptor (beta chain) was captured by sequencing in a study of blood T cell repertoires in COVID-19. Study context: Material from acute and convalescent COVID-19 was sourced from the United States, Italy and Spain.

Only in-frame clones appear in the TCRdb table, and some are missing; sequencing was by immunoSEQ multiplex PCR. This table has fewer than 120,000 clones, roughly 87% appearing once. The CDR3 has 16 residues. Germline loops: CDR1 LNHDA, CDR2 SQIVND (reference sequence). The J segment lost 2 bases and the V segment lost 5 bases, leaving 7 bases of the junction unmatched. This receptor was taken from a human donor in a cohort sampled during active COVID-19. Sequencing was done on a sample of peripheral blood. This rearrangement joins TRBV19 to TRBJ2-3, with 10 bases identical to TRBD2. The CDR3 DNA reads TGTGCCAGTAGTGAGGGACTAGCGAGAGACACAGATACGCAGTATTTT. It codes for CASSEGLARDTDTQYF.